The 28 T cell receptor beta chains in this list originate from one sample, sequenced in a study of shared T cell receptors in the human thymus. Some clones are missing from TCRdb's copy, which holds only in-frame ones; the method was immunoSEQ multiplex PCR. The table shows hundreds of thousands of clones, with around 89% occurring only once. These data are also associated with another study on human thymus T cells.

Sequencing used thymocytes. Receptors originate from a boy under two years old with a congenital heart defect.

This clone was counted a single time. The V and J genes are TRBV6-1 and TRBJ2-1; 11 positions agree with TRBD2. From germline, CDR1 is MNHNS and CDR2 SASEGT. V trimming: 7 bases; J trimming: 8 bases; junction bases outside the gene matches: 10. There are 15 residues in the CDR3. The CDR3 sequence is CASTYTSGSIDEQFF. The CDR3 DNA reads as TGTGCCAGCACCTACACTAGCGGGAGTATCGATGAGCAGTTCTTC.

The sample holds a few counts of this clone. The chain carries TRBV6-1 and TRBJ1-3, with D perhaps matching TRBD1 (5 bases). The CDR3 sequence is 13 residues long. Germline V CDR1 and CDR2: MNHNS, SASEGT. V was trimmed by 11 bases and J by 2 bases, leaving 13 bases between them. The CDR3 sequence is CAHTATAGNTIYF. As DNA, the CDR3 is TGTGCCCATACGGCGACAGCTGGAAACACCATATATTTT.

V gene TRBV29-1 combines with J gene TRBJ2-3; 10 bases fit TRBD2. CDR1 and CDR2 (germline): SQVTM, ANQGSEA. V trimming: 2 bases; J trimming: 3 bases; junction bases outside the gene matches: 11. The CDR3 has 17 amino acids. The CDR3: CSVEKEGTSGITDTQYF. In DNA form, the CDR3 reads TGCAGCGTTGAAAAAGAAGGCACTAGCGGGATTACAGATACGCAGTATTTT.

This clone was counted between two and nine times. DNA of the CDR3: TGTGCCAGCAGCTCGGACAGGGGAAATGAAAAACTGTTTTTT. It encodes CASSSDRGNEKLFF. V usage is TRBV5-8 and J usage is TRBJ1-4; 9 nucleotides align to TRBD1. CDR1 is SGHTS, CDR2 YDEGEE, per germline. Unmatched junction bases numbered 2, after V lost 3 bases and J lost 5 bases. This CDR3 contains 14 residues.

The chain has TRBV7-9 and TRBJ2-7; D is possibly TRBD1 (5 bases). The CDR3 runs 15 residues. Germline CDR1 reads SEHNR; CDR2 reads FQNEAQ (reference sequence). With 2 bases removed from V and 0 bases from J, the gap between germline ends came to 11 bases. Here the CDR3 DNA reads TGTGCCAGCAGCTTAAGGGGTGGAAACTCCTACGAGCAGTACTTC. It is translated as CASSLRGGNSYEQYF.

The CDR3 region has the DNA TGTGCCAGCAGTCCCTCCCAGGCCGGTGAGCAGTTCTTC. This encodes CASSPSQAGEQFF. The rearrangement joins TRBV7-9 to TRBJ2-1; D is ambiguous. This CDR3 region has 13 residues. Trimming stripped 6 bases from V and 9 bases from J, with 15 bases between. Germline V gene lookup returns CDR1 SEHNR and CDR2 FQNEAQ (reference sequence).

The chain couples TRBV11-2 to TRBJ2-7; D is undetermined. The CDR3 runs 15 residues. Germline V gene lookup returns CDR1 SGHAT and CDR2 FQNNGV. V lost 3 bases, J lost 0 bases, and 12 bases lay in between. CDR3 amino acids: CASSLSRVFSYEQYF. The CDR3 region has the DNA TGTGCCAGCAGCTTGTCACGGGTCTTCTCCTACGAGCAGTACTTC.

This clone was observed a few times. The chain joins TRBV5-5 to TRBJ2-7, with TRBD2 matching 8 bases. Germline V gene lookup returns CDR1 SGHKS and CDR2 YYEKEE (reference sequence). The CDR3 totals 15 residues. With 4 bases clipped from V and 0 bases from J, the junction kept 6 bases outside the gene matches. This CDR3 reads CASSPRGGPSYEQYF. As DNA, the CDR3 is TGTGCCAGCAGCCCTCGGGGGGGCCCCTCCTACGAGCAGTACTTC.

Here the CDR3 reads CASSYSRRLYGYTF. DNA of the CDR3: TGTGCCAGCAGTTACTCGCGGCGGCTGTATGGCTACACCTTC. The rearrangement joins TRBV6-6 to TRBJ1-2, with unresolved D. This CDR3 region has 14 residues. The V gene lost 0 bases and the J gene lost 5 bases, with 10 bases spanning the gap. CDR1 and CDR2 from the germline V gene are MNHNY and SVGAGI (reference sequence).

J is TRBJ2-5 and V is TRBV5-4; D is perhaps TRBD1 (6 bases). The CDR3 length is 12 residues. CDR1 is SGHNT and CDR2 is YYREEE in the germline V gene (reference sequence). V gave up 4 bases and J gave up 5 bases, with 9 bases separating them. The CDR3 nucleotides are TGTGCCAGCAGCCAGGGGACGGAGACCCAGTACTTC. This codes for CASSQGTETQYF.

V and J are TRBV7-9 and TRBJ2-7; 8 positions agree with TRBD2. J was trimmed by 3 bases and V by 1 base; bases with no gene match: 2. The CDR3 sequence is 14 residues long. Germline V lookup: CDR1 SEHNR, CDR2 FQNEAQ (reference sequence). CDR3 loop: CASSLEREIYEQYF. In DNA form, the CDR3 reads TGTGCCAGCAGCTTAGAGCGGGAGATCTACGAGCAGTACTTC.

The chain is built from TRBV29-1 and TRBJ2-1, with D unclear. V was shortened by 3 bases and J by 4 bases, with 22 bases between the two germline ends. CDR3 length equals 17 residues. Germline V CDR1 and CDR2: SQVTM, ANQGSEA. This CDR3 is CSVDRSARGSTYNEQFF. CDR3 DNA: TGCAGCGTTGATAGGTCTGCCCGCGGAAGTACGTACAATGAGCAGTTCTTC.

This chain connects TRBV7-2 to TRBJ2-1; 10 bases are a match to TRBD2. CDR1 is SGHTA and CDR2 is FQGNSA in the germline V gene. Trimming cost V 0 bases and J 7 bases; bases outside gene matches: 9. This CDR3 has 17 amino acids. The CDR3 region is CASSLAWRGLARNEQFF. The CDR3 nucleotides read TGTGCCAGCAGCTTAGCGTGGCGGGGACTAGCGAGGAATGAGCAGTTCTTC.

V gene TRBV28 combines with J gene TRBJ2-7, with unresolved D. This CDR3 has 14 residues. The V end lost 3 bases, the J end lost 4 bases, and 13 bases lay between the germline ends. CDR1 and CDR2 (germline): MDHEN, SYDVKM. The CDR3 is CASSFEEYTYEQYF. In DNA form, the CDR3 reads TGTGCCAGCAGTTTCGAGGAGTACACGTACGAGCAGTACTTC.

The V call is TRBV5-6, the J call TRBJ2-6; 11 bases agree with TRBD2. There are 19 residues in the CDR3. The germline gives CDR1 SGHDT, CDR2 YYEEEE. V trimming: 4 bases; J trimming: 0 bases; junction bases outside the gene matches: 9. Here the CDR3 reads CASSGTGTSGFSGANVLTF. The CDR3 DNA follows: TGTGCCAGCAGCGGAACCGGGACTAGCGGTTTCTCTGGGGCCAACGTCCTGACTTTC.

The chain links TRBV7-2 to TRBJ1-5; weak D call: TRBD1 (5 bases). This CDR3 has 14 residues. V lost 3 bases and J lost 4, with 10 bases in between. Looked up from germline, CDR1 is SGHTA and CDR2 is FQGNSA. CDR3 coding DNA: TGTGCCAGCAGCTTTCCGGAGGGGAATCAGCCCCAGCATTTT. It encodes CASSFPEGNQPQHF.

A remark on this clone: Other nucleotide sequences from this sample produce the same CDR3. The chain joins TRBV7-2 to TRBJ2-7, with D possibly TRBD1 on 5 matching bases. The germline gives CDR1 SGHTA, CDR2 FQGNSA. The CDR3 loop spans 13 amino acids. V gave up 5 bases and J gave up 2 bases, with 10 bases separating them. The CDR3 DNA follows: TGTGCCAGCAGCCCCCTGGGGCCCTACGAGCAGTACTTC. Translation: CASSPLGPYEQYF.

The rearrangement uses TRBV4-3 and TRBJ2-1; 8 bases are a match to TRBD2. J gave up 4 bases and V 4 bases, and 18 bases lay outside the gene matches. Germline loops: CDR1 LGHNA, CDR2 YSLEER. CDR3 length: 19 residues. The CDR3 loop is CASSPNPHQRGRHYNEQFF. The CDR3 DNA is TGCGCCAGCAGCCCGAATCCCCACCAGCGCGGGAGGCATTACAATGAGCAGTTCTTC.

This clone is a singleton in its sample. The chain couples TRBV4-2 to TRBJ2-3, with 9 bases matching TRBD2. Germline CDR1 reads LGHNA; CDR2 reads YNFKEQ. The V and J ends lost 0 bases and 2 bases, in that order; junction bases with no gene match: 9. The CDR3 has 18 residues. The CDR3 DNA reads as TGTGCCAGCAGCCAAGAAGGCGGGAGGGGCCCTCCCACAGATACGCAGTATTTT. It specifies CASSQEGGRGPPTDTQYF.

This chain connects TRBV11-2 to TRBJ2-3; D perhaps matches TRBD1 (5 bases). The CDR3 consists of 14 residues. V lost 5 bases, J lost 8 bases, and 17 bases lay in between. Per the germline V gene, CDR1 is SGHAT and CDR2 is FQNNGV. This CDR3 is CASSPQAGPATQYF. The DNA of the CDR3 is TGTGCCAGCAGCCCCCAGGCAGGGCCAGCTACGCAGTATTTT.

To note about this clone: One end of the junction varies from germline; a read error may be responsible. The chain carries TRBV5-1 and TRBJ1-2; 8 bases align to TRBD1. Germline lookup yields CDR1 SGHRS and CDR2 YFSETQ. This CDR3 spans 12 amino acids. Written as DNA, the CDR3 is TGCGCCAGCACTCCCTCCCAGGGGGCGCGGTCCTTC. Translating it yields CASTPSQGARSF.

Concerning this clone itself: Other DNA sequences from this sample encode an identical CDR3 as well. The rearrangement links TRBV6-6 to TRBJ1-2, with D unresolved. Deletions cut 0 bases from V and 0 bases from J, with 8 bases between. The germline V gene has CDR1 MNHNY and CDR2 SVGAGI (reference sequence). CDR3 size: 15 residues. Here the CDR3 reads CASSYSAGTNYGYTF. CDR3 nucleotide sequence: TGTGCCAGCAGTTACTCAGCAGGCACTAACTATGGCTACACCTTC.

The chain joins TRBV25-1 to TRBJ2-1; 8 bases map to TRBD2. V trimming: 2 bases; J trimming: 7 bases; junction bases outside the gene matches: 10. Germline assignment: CDR1 MGHDK and CDR2 SYGVNS. This CDR3 spans 16 amino acids. CDR3 loop: CASSEEGTREGNEQFF. The CDR3 DNA follows: TGTGCCAGCAGTGAAGAAGGGACTAGGGAGGGGAATGAGCAGTTCTTC. Together with reference TRBV25-1 and TRBJ2-1, the CDR3 gives the full variable domain: EADIYQTPRYLVIGTGKKITLECSQTMGHDKMYWYQQDPGMELHLIHYSYGVNSTEKGDLSSESTVSRIRTEHFPLTLESARPSHTSQYLCASSEEGTREGNEQFFGPGTRLTVL.

The V and J genes are TRBV11-3 and TRBJ2-7; TRBD2 matches at 7 bases. V lost 5 bases, J lost 7 bases, and 14 bases stayed unmatched. This CDR3 comprises 15 residues. Germline loops: CDR1 SGHNT, CDR2 YENEEA. The CDR3 spells CASSPAPREWLEQYF. Written as DNA, the CDR3 is TGTGCCAGCAGCCCAGCCCCGCGGGAGTGGCTAGAGCAGTACTTC.

The rearrangement uses TRBV5-4 and TRBJ2-2; 9 bases agree with TRBD2. The CDR3 has 18 residues. The germline V gene has CDR1 SGHNT and CDR2 YYREEE (reference sequence). The V and J ends lost 0 bases and 0 bases, in that order; junction bases with no gene match: 6. The CDR3 spells CASSLESGRSSNTGELFF. CDR3 nucleotides: TGTGCCAGCAGCTTGGAGAGCGGGAGGTCCTCGAACACCGGGGAGCTGTTTTTT.

This clone was seen once. The chain carries TRBV29-1 and TRBJ2-3; TRBD2 aligns across 11 bases. Germline-derived CDR1 and CDR2 are SQVTM and ANQGSEA. V shed 6 bases, J shed 3 bases, and the junction held 8 bases outside the gene matches. CDR3 size: 15 residues. In DNA, the CDR3 is TGCAGCGTGCGGGGAACTAGCGGGAGAACAGATACGCAGTATTTT. It codes for CSVRGTSGRTDTQYF.

V usage is TRBV7-2 and J usage is TRBJ2-7, with 12 bases identical to TRBD2. Germline trimming cut 2 bases from V and 2 bases from J; bases unmatched to any gene: 4. Looked up from germline, CDR1 is SGHTA and CDR2 is FQGNSA. The CDR3 is 16 amino acids. The CDR3 DNA sequence: TGTGCCAGCAGCTTAAGACTAGCGGGGGAGACCTACGAGCAGTACTTC. This gives the protein CASSLRLAGETYEQYF.

J is TRBJ2-1 and V is TRBV19; 14 bases are shared with TRBD2. The CDR3 extends over 18 amino acids. Germline CDR1 reads LNHDA; CDR2 reads SQIVND (reference sequence). V lost 7 bases and J lost 3; bases outside the gene matches: 11. The CDR3 loop is CASNPTSGRALFYNEQFF. The CDR3 DNA is TGTGCCAGTAATCCGACTAGCGGGAGGGCCCTCTTCTACAATGAGCAGTTCTTC.